The clone carrying this TCR beta chain was picked up one time. This entry belongs to a study of blood T cell repertoires in COVID-19. As for the study in general: The samples span acute and convalescent COVID-19 from the United States, Italy and Spain. The cDNA or gDNA used as material had been derived from T cells, B-cell-depleted T cells, or PBMCs.

Authors' data handling: Amplification with reference gene primers provided the estimates of nucleated cell counts. The repertoire was sequenced with immunoSEQ multiplex PCR; TCRdb's copy has only in-frame clones and lacks some. The DNA was the basis for D and trimming; V, J and clone size are from that table. The table records some 40,000 clones, nearly 90% of them present only once. The length of the CDR3 is 14 residues. The V end lost 4 bases, the J end lost 2 bases, and 10 bases lay between the germline ends. CDR1 is WNHNN, CDR2 SYGVQD, per germline (reference sequence). This receptor was identified in a human donor in a cohort sampled during active COVID-19. Sequencing was done on a sample of peripheral blood. The gene calls are TRBV10-1 and TRBJ2-3; the D gene is possibly TRBD2 (7 bases). The CDR3 loop reads CASSGGGPTDTQYF. CDR3 nucleotide sequence: TGCGCCAGCAGTGGGGGGGGGCCCACAGATACGCAGTATTTT.